This TCR beta chain was sequenced during a study of vaccination effects on CD4 cells after COVID-19. The CDR3 is 13 residues long. From germline, CDR1 is WSHSY and CDR2 SAAADI. Trimming cost V 7 bases and J 2 bases, with 11 bases left between them. TCRdb's copy holds only in-frame clones and misses some; the assay was immunoSEQ multiplex PCR. The table has approximately 58,000 clones, about 74% seen once. Note on this clone: Its antigen remains unknown.

Once cultured for around 11 days, the cells underwent separation to obtain CD4+ T cells. Vaccinees lacked prior SARS-CoV-2 infection and tested negative for nucleocapsid antibodies. The receptor's source is a human donor who received a COVID-19 vaccine. Specimen: CD4+ T cells from PBMCs cultured without peptide, collected before COVID-19 vaccination. This chain joins TRBV10-2 and TRBJ1-2, with D possibly TRBD1 on 6 matching bases. The CDR3 is CASTTDRNYGYTF. The CDR3 DNA is TGCGCCAGCACTACAGACAGGAACTATGGCTACACCTTC.